These 9 T cell receptor beta chains were sequenced from one sample in a study of T cell responses to AZD1222 COVID-19 vaccine. Sequencing was performed with immunoSEQ multiplex PCR; in TCRdb, only in-frame clones are kept and a portion is missing. The data contain roughly 53,000 clones, 75% to 90% of them singletons. The sequencing here drew on peripheral blood, taken on day 0 of MenACWY control vaccination. These TCRs come from an adult in good health.

There are a few counts of this clone. This chain links TRBV7-9 with TRBJ1-6, with TRBD1 matching 9 bases. This CDR3 is 14 amino acids long. CDR1 is SEHNR, CDR2 FQNEAQ, per germline (reference sequence). V lost 3 bases to trimming and J lost 9 bases; unmatched junction nucleotides: 3. The CDR3 DNA follows: TGTGCCAGCAGCTTCGGGACAGGGACTTCACCCCTCCACTTT. Translating gives CASSFGTGTSPLHF.

V and J are TRBV28 and TRBJ2-3; 7 bases map to TRBD2. This CDR3 is built from 15 residues. J gave up 4 bases and V 4 bases, and 8 bases lay outside the gene matches. The germline V gene encodes CDR1 MDHEN and CDR2 SYDVKM. CDR3 in amino acids: CASSSRTRSADTQYF. Here the CDR3 DNA reads TGTGCCAGCAGTTCCAGGACTAGATCCGCAGATACGCAGTATTTT.

The chain employs TRBV18 and TRBJ2-4; 7 positions match TRBD1. J lost 8 bases, V lost 5 bases, and 9 bases had no gene match. The CDR3 consists of 14 residues. The V gene's germline CDR1 is KGHSH and CDR2 LQKENI. CDR3 sequence: CASSAGQVGDIQYF. The CDR3 nucleotides are TGTGCCAGCTCAGCAGGACAGGTTGGGGACATTCAGTACTTC.

This clone was recorded a few times. The chain uses TRBV6-5 and TRBJ2-5; TRBD2 aligns across 9 bases. Germline V gives CDR1 MNHEY, CDR2 SVGAGI. The CDR3 totals 14 residues. V trimming: 7 bases; J trimming: 4 bases; junction bases outside the gene matches: 7. DNA of the CDR3: TGTGCCAGCACCGTATTAGCGGGGGCAGAGACCCAGTACTTC. It is translated as CASTVLAGAETQYF.

This chain joins TRBV9 and TRBJ2-2; 7 bases match TRBD1. The CDR3 extends over 18 amino acids. J lost 6 bases, V lost 0 bases, and 14 bases had no gene match. CDR1 is SGDLS and CDR2 is YYNGEE in the germline V gene. CDR3 region: CASSVESDRMRRAGELFF. CDR3 DNA sequence: TGTGCCAGCAGCGTAGAGTCGGACAGGATGAGAAGGGCCGGGGAGCTGTTTTTT.

The chain has TRBV6-5 and TRBJ1-5; 7 bases map to TRBD1. In germline, CDR1 is MNHEY, CDR2 SVGAGI. Trimming removed 7 bases from V and 5 bases from J; junction bases left unmatched: 8. The CDR3 spans 14 residues. CDR3 coding DNA: TGTGCCAGCACCCTGGGACAGCCCGATCAGCCCCAGCATTTT. This translates into CASTLGQPDQPQHF.

This clone was seen only a few times. The chain links TRBV7-3 to TRBJ2-1, with 8 bases aligning to TRBD2. Germline V gene lookup returns CDR1 SGHTA and CDR2 FQGTGA. V gave up 5 bases and J gave up 9 bases; unmatched junction bases: 6. The CDR3 is 13 residues long. In DNA, the CDR3 is TGTGCCAGCAGCCTTCGGGAGGGAGGTGAGCAGTTCTTC. Amino acid sequence: CASSLREGGEQFF.

As DNA, the CDR3 is TGTGCCAGCTCACCCCCGGTGGGCGGCCTCCAGAACACTGAAGCTTTCTTT. This sequence encodes CASSPPVGGLQNTEAFF. The genes are TRBV18 and TRBJ1-1; no firm D call. Trimming shortened V by 3 bases and J by 1 base, and 18 bases separated the two germline ends. From germline, CDR1 is KGHSH and CDR2 LQKENI. The CDR3 consists of 17 residues.

The rearrangement links TRBV6-5 to TRBJ2-1; D may be TRBD2 (5 bases). Deletions cut 6 bases from V and 9 bases from J, with 15 bases between. Germline V gives CDR1 MNHEY, CDR2 SVGAGI. The CDR3 totals 13 residues. CDR3 in amino acids: CASSGPGGPEQFF. CDR3 in DNA: TGTGCCAGCAGCGGACCCGGAGGCCCTGAGCAGTTCTTC.